The present entry profiles one T cell receptor (beta chain) with its context. The antigen is not known. Produced via immunoSEQ multiplex PCR; TCRdb's table is partial and in-frame only. Among about 2.1 million clones listed, roughly 93% were seen once. CD45RO negativity and positive selection for CCR7 defined naive CD8 cells, a population that excluded terminally differentiated effector memory CD45RA+ cells. The data belong to a study of shared clonotypes between healthy human individuals. Study-wide points: Larger richness was generally estimated for naive than memory subsets.

J gave up 1 base and V 5 bases, and 5 bases lay outside the gene matches. The CDR3 spans 15 residues. Germline V gives CDR1 MDHEN, CDR2 SYDVKM. The source is a man aged 18-30 years in good health. Some clones in this sample may be carry-over from other donors' samples. The specimen was naive CD8+ T cells from PBMCs. The chain combines TRBV28 with TRBJ2-5; 9 bases fit TRBD1. The CDR3 protein is CASSPGTGSQETQYF. The CDR3 nucleotides read TGTGCCAGCAGTCCCGGGACAGGGTCCCAAGAGACCCAGTACTTC.